This T cell receptor (beta chain) was recovered during a study of blood T cell repertoires in COVID-19. On the study more broadly: Acute and convalescent COVID-19 samples came from the United States, Italy and Spain. From T cells, B-cell-depleted T cells, or PBMCs came the material, which was cDNA or gDNA.

The data were produced by immunoSEQ multiplex PCR, yet TCRdb's version contains in-frame clones alone and is incomplete. Here the sample spans 100,000 to 150,000 clones, around 88% being singletons. Germline CDR1 reads SGDLS; CDR2 reads YYNGEE. The CDR3 is 15 amino acids. The V gene end was trimmed by 2 bases and the J gene end by 6 bases; junction bases not matched to a gene: 1. Worth noting for this clone: Other DNA sequences in the sample encode the same CDR3.

This sequence joins TRBV9 and TRBJ1-6, with 11 positions matching TRBD1. The sequence derives from a woman in her 50s with active or convalescent COVID-19. Material: peripheral blood. The CDR3 DNA is TGTGCCAGCAGCGTCGGACAGGGGGCTAATTCACCCCTCCACTTT. It codes for CASSVGQGANSPLHF.